Each of the 23 T cell receptor beta chains below was sequenced from the same sample in a study of identical twins. TCRdb re-called the 5' RACE reads through MiXCR, storing one row per CDR3 protein. The top ten hold 0.25% to 0.3% of the sample, which has some 1,600,000 distinct CDR3 sequences, about 32% seen once. The specimen sequenced was cord blood. Every receptor here comes from a newborn girl in good health.

The J gene is TRBJ1-5, the V gene TRBV5-1, with 8 positions matching TRBD1. Germline-derived CDR1 and CDR2 are SGHRS and YFSETQ. The CDR3 consists of 15 residues. J was trimmed by 3 bases and V by 2 bases; bases with no gene match: 4. The CDR3 bases are TGCGCCAGCAGCTTTCAGGGGGCGAACAATCAGCCCCAGCATTTT. Protein: CASSFQGANNQPQHF. Full variable domain (missing parts from reference TRBV5-1 and TRBJ1-5): KAGVTQTPRYLIKTRGQQVTLSCSPISGHRSVSWYQQTPGQGLQFLFEYFSETQRNKGNFPGRFSGRQFSNSRSEMNVSTLELGDSALYLCASSFQGANNQPQHFGDGTRLSIL.

This clonotype was counted at least ten times. CDR3 nucleotides: TGTGCCAGCAGTTACTCGGGACTAGCGAGCTCCTACAATGAGCAGTTCTTC. Amino acid sequence: CASSYSGLASSYNEQFF. The rearrangement joins TRBV6-6 to TRBJ2-1; TRBD2 agrees at 10 bases. Looked up from germline, CDR1 is MNHNY and CDR2 is SVGAGI (reference sequence). The CDR3 runs to 17 residues. Trimming took 0 bases from V and 0 from J; bases not matched to a gene: 2.

This clonotype was detected only a few times. The chain carries TRBV6-6 and TRBJ2-1; perhaps TRBD2 as D (6 bases). The CDR3 is 14 residues long. Trimming removed 0 bases from V and 7 bases from J, with 10 bases in between. CDR1 and CDR2 (germline): MNHNY, SVGAGI (reference sequence). DNA of the CDR3: TGTGCCAGCAGTTACTCCGGGCTAGCGAATGAGCAGTTCTTC. Translated: CASSYSGLANEQFF.

The V gene is TRBV2, the J gene TRBJ2-7; D is ambiguous. Germline loops: CDR1 SNHLY, CDR2 FYNNEI. V gave up 6 bases and J gave up 4 bases, with 22 bases separating them. CDR3 length: 16 residues. CDR3 region: CASRGMARPLLYEQYF. The CDR3 coding sequence is TGTGCCAGCAGGGGTATGGCCAGACCCCTTCTGTACGAGCAGTACTTC.

This rearrangement joins TRBV29-1 to TRBJ2-5, with D perhaps TRBD1 (6 bases). There are 18 residues in the CDR3. Trimming pared 2 bases from V and 1 base from J, leaving 23 bases between. CDR1 and CDR2 (germline): SQVTM, ANQGSEA. The CDR3 nucleotides are TGCAGCGTTGAAACGGGACACCCGGGAACCTGGGGCCAAGAGACCCAGTACTTC. It specifies CSVETGHPGTWGQETQYF.

In regard to this clonotype: A far larger clone is one base from this, pointing to a likely read error. The chain has TRBV11-1 and TRBJ2-4; tentatively, D is TRBD2 (5 bases). V dropped 4 bases and J dropped 13 bases, with 14 bases sitting between them. CDR1 and CDR2 from the germline V gene are SGHAT and FQDESV (reference sequence). The CDR3 is 12 residues long. CDR3 in amino acids: CASSSGLYVQYF. CDR3 coding DNA: TGTGCCAGCAGCTCTGGACTTTACGTGCAGTACTTC.

This clonotype occurred a few times. This rearrangement joins TRBV10-3 to TRBJ2-1; 9 bases line up with TRBD2. With V trimmed by 5 bases and J by 7 bases, 6 bases remained unmatched. Per germline, CDR1 ENHRY and CDR2 SYGVKD. The CDR3 spans 14 residues. CDR3 region: CAISSGRLENEQFF. CDR3 bases: TGTGCCATCAGTAGCGGGAGGTTGGAGAATGAGCAGTTCTTC.

This clonotype was found a few times. CDR3 DNA sequence: TGTGCCAGCAGTAGAGGCGGGGGGGCGCGGGAAGAGACCCAGTACTTC. This sequence encodes CASSRGGGAREETQYF. The genes are TRBV28 and TRBJ2-5; 9 bases map to TRBD2. The CDR3 sequence is 16 residues long. Germline V CDR1 and CDR2: MDHEN, SYDVKM. After removal of 5 bases from V and 3 bases from J, the junction contained 10 bases not matched to a gene.

The V and J genes are TRBV10-3 and TRBJ1-1, with 9 nucleotides matching TRBD1. The CDR3 runs 15 residues. CDR1 is ENHRY and CDR2 is SYGVKD in the germline V gene. V trimming: 6 bases; J trimming: 3 bases; junction bases outside the gene matches: 8. The CDR3 DNA sequence: TGTGCCATCAGCGCTACAGGGGGCCAGGACACTGAAGCTTTCTTT. Amino acid sequence: CAISATGGQDTEAFF.

This clonotype was observed a handful of times. The rearrangement joins TRBV12-3 or TRBV12-4 to TRBJ1-2; 11 bases map to TRBD1. CDR3 length equals 14 residues. The V segment lost 4 bases and the J segment 7 bases; nucleotides outside the gene matches: 5. Written as DNA, the CDR3 is TGTGCCAGCAGTTGGGACAGGGGGGGTTGTGGCTACACCTTC. It translates to CASSWDRGGCGYTF.

On this clonotype: One junction end does not reproduce the germline sequence, and a read error may be involved. The V and J genes are TRBV25-1 and TRBJ2-4; 7 bases are shared with TRBD1. The J call may be in error: the DNA end matches TRBJ2-7 better. CDR1 and CDR2 (germline): MGHDK, SYGVNS. The CDR3 sequence is 14 residues long. The CDR3 region is CVSSARDSSYEQYF. The CDR3 coding sequence is TGTGTCAGCAGTGCACGGGACAGCTCCTACGAGCAGTACTTC.

This clonotype was seen many times. The rearrangement uses TRBV5-1 and TRBJ1-1; D might be TRBD1 (6 bases). V lost 2 bases, J lost 1 base, and 9 bases lay in between. Looked up from germline, CDR1 is SGHRS and CDR2 is YFSETQ. This CDR3 has 14 amino acids. The CDR3 sequence: CASSFQGKNTEAFF. CDR3 DNA: TGCGCCAGCAGCTTCCAGGGGAAGAACACTGAAGCTTTCTTT.

The rearrangement links TRBV4-2 to TRBJ1-4; no firm D call. The CDR3 has 16 residues. V shed 0 bases and J shed 7 bases, with 15 bases lying between them. CDR1 is LGHNA, CDR2 YNFKEQ, per germline. The DNA for the CDR3 is TGTGCCAGCAGCCAAGAGGGTCTAAAACGGGGTGAAAAACTGTTTTTT. Its protein is CASSQEGLKRGEKLFF.

This clonotype has more than one count but fewer than ten. This rearrangement joins TRBV28 to TRBJ1-4, with a tentative D call TRBD1 (6 bases). The CDR3 is 17 residues long. CDR1 and CDR2 from the germline V gene are MDHEN and SYDVKM. Trimming took 1 base from V and 8 from J, leaving 20 bases between them. The CDR3 sequence: CASSLYGGSSGAEKLFF. The CDR3 DNA follows: TGTGCCAGCAGTTTATATGGCGGGAGCTCAGGGGCGGAAAAACTGTTTTTT.

The V gene is TRBV28, the J gene TRBJ2-3; 10 bases agree with TRBD2. The CDR3 length is 15 residues. Trimming removed 4 bases from V and 6 bases from J; junction bases left unmatched: 7. CDR1 is MDHEN and CDR2 is SYDVKM in the germline V gene. CDR3 DNA sequence: TGTGCCAGCAGTTCACAGCGGGAGGGCCTTGATACGCAGTATTTT. Its protein is CASSSQREGLDTQYF.

This clonotype was seen a single time. This chain connects TRBV27 to TRBJ2-7, with 9 bases aligning to TRBD2. In germline, CDR1 is MNHEY, CDR2 SMNVEV (reference sequence). Germline trimming cut 4 bases from V and 7 bases from J; bases unmatched to any gene: 11. This CDR3 spans 15 amino acids. CDR3 sequence reads: CASSSHSGSSDEQYF. CDR3 bases: TGTGCCAGCAGTTCCCATAGCGGGAGTAGTGATGAGCAGTACTTC.

The rearrangement uses TRBV4-1 and TRBJ2-3; unclear D gene. The germline V gene has CDR1 MGHRA and CDR2 YSYEKL. The CDR3 extends over 15 amino acids. V was pared by 4 bases and J by 1 base, with 12 bases between. CDR3 region: CASSRVGAGTDTQYF. CDR3 DNA sequence: TGCGCCAGCAGCCGAGTGGGCGCCGGCACAGATACGCAGTATTTT.

The V gene is TRBV20-1, the J gene TRBJ2-3, with 11 bases fitting TRBD2. The CDR3 runs to 13 residues. The V gene end was trimmed by 5 bases and the J gene end by 4 bases; junction bases not matched to a gene: 2. The germline V gene encodes CDR1 DFQATT and CDR2 SNEGSKA (reference sequence). The CDR3 loop reads CSAFSGRADTQYF. The CDR3 nucleotides read TGCAGTGCTTTTAGCGGGAGGGCAGATACGCAGTATTTT.

V gene TRBV7-2 combines with J gene TRBJ2-7, with a tentative D call TRBD2 (5 bases). CDR1 SGHTA and CDR2 FQGNSA come from the germline V gene. This CDR3 is 14 amino acids long. Between the trimmed V and J ends, which lost 0 bases and 10 bases, there was a span of 16 bases. The CDR3 is CASSLAQRSGGQYF. Written as DNA, the CDR3 is TGTGCCAGCAGCTTAGCGCAGAGAAGCGGTGGTCAGTACTTC.

CDR3 sequence reads: CASSLVGSPSTDTQYF. CDR3 nucleotides: TGTGCCAGCAGCTTAGTGGGCTCCCCTAGCACAGATACGCAGTATTTT. The chain couples TRBV11-2 to TRBJ2-3; no firm D call. Germline CDR1 is SGHAT and CDR2 is FQNNGV. The CDR3 runs to 16 residues. V lost 1 base, J lost 0 bases, and 11 bases lay in between.

This clonotype was seen repeatedly, ten times or more. The V call is TRBV20-1, the J call TRBJ2-5; D not certain. From germline, CDR1 is DFQATT and CDR2 SNEGSKA (reference sequence). CDR3 size: 11 residues. V lost 4 bases and J lost 9, with 12 bases in between. The CDR3 spells CSAMVRMAQYF. The CDR3 DNA reads as TGCAGTGCTATGGTTAGAATGGCCCAGTACTTC.

The chain couples TRBV19 to TRBJ2-7; 7 nucleotides agree with TRBD1. V was pared by 3 bases and J by 3 bases, with 2 bases of the junction left unmatched. This CDR3 comprises 13 residues. CDR1 and CDR2 (germline): LNHDA, SQIVND (reference sequence). CDR3 sequence reads: CASSMAGGYEQYF. CDR3 nucleotides: TGTGCCAGTAGTATGGCAGGGGGCTACGAGCAGTACTTC.

The chain recombines TRBV6-6 with TRBJ2-5; TRBD2 aligns across 10 bases. V dropped 5 bases and J dropped 5; count of bases not matched to a gene: 8. Germline CDR1 reads MNHNY; CDR2 reads SVGAGI (reference sequence). CDR3 length equals 15 residues. CDR3 DNA sequence: TGTGCCAGCAGTATCTTACTAGCGGGATATGAGACCCAGTACTTC. Translated: CASSILLAGYETQYF.